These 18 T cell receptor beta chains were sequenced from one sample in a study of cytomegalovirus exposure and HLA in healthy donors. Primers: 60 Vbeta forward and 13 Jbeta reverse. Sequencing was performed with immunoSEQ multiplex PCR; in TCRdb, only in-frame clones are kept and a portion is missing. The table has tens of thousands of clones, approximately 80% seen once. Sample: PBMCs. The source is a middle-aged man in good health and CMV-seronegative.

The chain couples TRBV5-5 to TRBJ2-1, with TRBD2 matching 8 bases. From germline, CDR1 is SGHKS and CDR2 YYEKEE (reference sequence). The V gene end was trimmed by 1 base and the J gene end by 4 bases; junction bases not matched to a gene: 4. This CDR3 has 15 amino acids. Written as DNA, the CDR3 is TGTGCCAGCAGCTTGACGGGGGGGCGGTACAATGAGCAGTTCTTC. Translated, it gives CASSLTGGRYNEQFF.

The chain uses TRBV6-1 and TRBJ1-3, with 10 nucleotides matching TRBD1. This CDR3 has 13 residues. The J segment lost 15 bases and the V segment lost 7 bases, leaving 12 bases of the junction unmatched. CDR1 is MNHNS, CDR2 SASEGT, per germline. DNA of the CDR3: TGTGCCAGCATCGAGGGACAGGGGCTCGTTAAATATTTT. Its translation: CASIEGQGLVKYF.

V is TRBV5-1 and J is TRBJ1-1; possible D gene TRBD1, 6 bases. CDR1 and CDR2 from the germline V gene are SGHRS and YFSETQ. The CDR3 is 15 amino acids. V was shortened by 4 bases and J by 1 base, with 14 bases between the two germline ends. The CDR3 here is CASSKFQGTNTEAFF. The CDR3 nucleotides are TGCGCCAGCAGCAAGTTTCAGGGGACGAACACTGAAGCTTTCTTT.

The CDR3 protein is CASSSGSYYGYTF. The DNA of the CDR3 is TGTGCCAGCAGTTCAGGGTCTTATTATGGCTACACCTTC. The gene calls are TRBV28 and TRBJ1-2; perhaps TRBD1 as D (5 bases). The CDR3 loop spans 13 amino acids. V was trimmed by 4 bases and J by 5 bases, leaving 11 bases between them. CDR1 is MDHEN, CDR2 SYDVKM, per germline.

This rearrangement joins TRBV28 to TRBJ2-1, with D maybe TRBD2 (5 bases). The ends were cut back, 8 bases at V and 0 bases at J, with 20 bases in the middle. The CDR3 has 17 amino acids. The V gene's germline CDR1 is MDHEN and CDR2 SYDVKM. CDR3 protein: CASRTITTGDSYNEQFF. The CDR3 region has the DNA TGTGCCAGCCGTACTATAACGACCGGGGACTCCTACAATGAGCAGTTCTTC.

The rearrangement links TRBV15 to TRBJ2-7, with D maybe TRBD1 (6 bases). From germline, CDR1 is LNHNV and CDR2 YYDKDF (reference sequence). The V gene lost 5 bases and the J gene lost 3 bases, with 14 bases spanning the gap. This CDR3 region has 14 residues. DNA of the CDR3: TGTGCCACCAGCTTAGGACGAGGGGGCTACGAGCAGTACTTC. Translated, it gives CATSLGRGGYEQYF.

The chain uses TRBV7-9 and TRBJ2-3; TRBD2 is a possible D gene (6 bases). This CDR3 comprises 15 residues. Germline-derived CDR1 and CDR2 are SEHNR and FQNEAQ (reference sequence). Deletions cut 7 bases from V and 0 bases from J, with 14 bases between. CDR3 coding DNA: TGTGCCAGCACCGCAGGCGGGAAGAGCACAGATACGCAGTATTTT. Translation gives CASTAGGKSTDTQYF.

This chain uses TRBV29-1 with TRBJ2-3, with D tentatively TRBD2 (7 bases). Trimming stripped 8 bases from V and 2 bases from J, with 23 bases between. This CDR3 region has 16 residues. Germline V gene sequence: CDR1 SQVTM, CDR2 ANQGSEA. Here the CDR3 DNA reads TGCAGCTTGGAGGGGGGGCGGATGGGAGACACAGATACGCAGTATTTT. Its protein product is CSLEGGRMGDTDTQYF.

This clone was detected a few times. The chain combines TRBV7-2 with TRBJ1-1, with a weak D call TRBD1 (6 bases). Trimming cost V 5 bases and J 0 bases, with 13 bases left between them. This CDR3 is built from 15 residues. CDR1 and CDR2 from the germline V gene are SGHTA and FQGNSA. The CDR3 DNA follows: TGTGCCAGCAGCCCACAGGGCCGCATGAACACTGAAGCTTTCTTT. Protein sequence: CASSPQGRMNTEAFF.

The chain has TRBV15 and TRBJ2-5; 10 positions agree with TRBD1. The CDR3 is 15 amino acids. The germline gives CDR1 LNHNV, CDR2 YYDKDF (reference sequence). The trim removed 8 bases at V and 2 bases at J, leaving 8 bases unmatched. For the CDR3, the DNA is TGTGCCACCGCCTGGGACAGGGGAGGACAAGAGACCCAGTACTTC. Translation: CATAWDRGGQETQYF.

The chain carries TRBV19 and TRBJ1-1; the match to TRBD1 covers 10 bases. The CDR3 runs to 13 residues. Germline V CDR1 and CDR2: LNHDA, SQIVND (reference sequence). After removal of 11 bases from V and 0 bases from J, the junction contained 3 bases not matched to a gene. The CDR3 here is CASGQGLNTEAFF. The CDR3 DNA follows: TGTGCCTCGGGACAGGGGCTGAACACTGAAGCTTTCTTT.

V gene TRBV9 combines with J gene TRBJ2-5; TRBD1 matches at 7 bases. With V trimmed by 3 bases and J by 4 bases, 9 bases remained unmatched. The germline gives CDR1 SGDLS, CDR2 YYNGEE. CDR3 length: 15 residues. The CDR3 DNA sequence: TGTGCCAGCAGCGGAACAGGGGTAATAGGAGAGACCCAGTACTTC. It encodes CASSGTGVIGETQYF. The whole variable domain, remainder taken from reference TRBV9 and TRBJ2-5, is DSGVTQTPKHLITATGQRVTLRCSPRSGDLSVYWYQQSLDQGLQFLIQYYNGEERAKGNILERFSAQQFPDLHSELNLSSLELGDSALYFCASSGTGVIGETQYFGPGTRLLVL.

DNA for the CDR3: TGTGCCAGCAGCGCCGGGACTTCTACAGATACGCAGTATTTT. Amino acid sequence: CASSAGTSTDTQYF. The chain joins TRBV7-3 to TRBJ2-3; tentatively, D is TRBD2 (6 bases). CDR1 is SGHTA and CDR2 is FQGTGA in the germline V gene. CDR3 length: 14 amino acids. V lost 5 bases, J lost 3 bases, and 12 bases lay in between.

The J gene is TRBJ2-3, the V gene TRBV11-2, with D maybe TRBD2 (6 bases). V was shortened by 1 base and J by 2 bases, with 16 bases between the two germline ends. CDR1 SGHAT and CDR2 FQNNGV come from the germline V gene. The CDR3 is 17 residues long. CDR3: CASSLGAGPLLTDTQYF. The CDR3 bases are TGTGCCAGCAGCTTAGGGGCGGGACCTTTGCTCACAGATACGCAGTATTTT.

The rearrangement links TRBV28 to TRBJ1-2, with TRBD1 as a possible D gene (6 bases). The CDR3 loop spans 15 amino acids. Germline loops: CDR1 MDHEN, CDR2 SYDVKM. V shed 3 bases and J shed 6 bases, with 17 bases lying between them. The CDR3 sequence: CASSFRPDSLDGYTF. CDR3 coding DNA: TGTGCCAGCAGTTTTCGACCGGACAGCCTGGATGGCTACACCTTC.

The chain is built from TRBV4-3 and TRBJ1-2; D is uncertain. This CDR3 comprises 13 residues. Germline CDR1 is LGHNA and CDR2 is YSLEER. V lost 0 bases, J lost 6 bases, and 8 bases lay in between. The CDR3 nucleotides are TGCGCCAGCAGCCAAGAAAGGCAGGATGGCTACACCTTC. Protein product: CASSQERQDGYTF.

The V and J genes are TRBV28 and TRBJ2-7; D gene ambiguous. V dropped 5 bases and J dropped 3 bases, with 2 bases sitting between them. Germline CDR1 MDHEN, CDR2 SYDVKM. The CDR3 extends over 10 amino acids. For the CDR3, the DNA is TGTGCCAGCAGTCACTACGAGCAGTACTTC. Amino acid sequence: CASSHYEQYF.

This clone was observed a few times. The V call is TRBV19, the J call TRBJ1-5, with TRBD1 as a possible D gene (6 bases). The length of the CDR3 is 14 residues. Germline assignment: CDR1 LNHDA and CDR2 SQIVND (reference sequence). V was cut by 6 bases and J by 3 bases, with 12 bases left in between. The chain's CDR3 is CASRIRDTNQPQHF. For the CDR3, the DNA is TGTGCCAGTAGGATCCGGGACACCAATCAGCCCCAGCATTTT.